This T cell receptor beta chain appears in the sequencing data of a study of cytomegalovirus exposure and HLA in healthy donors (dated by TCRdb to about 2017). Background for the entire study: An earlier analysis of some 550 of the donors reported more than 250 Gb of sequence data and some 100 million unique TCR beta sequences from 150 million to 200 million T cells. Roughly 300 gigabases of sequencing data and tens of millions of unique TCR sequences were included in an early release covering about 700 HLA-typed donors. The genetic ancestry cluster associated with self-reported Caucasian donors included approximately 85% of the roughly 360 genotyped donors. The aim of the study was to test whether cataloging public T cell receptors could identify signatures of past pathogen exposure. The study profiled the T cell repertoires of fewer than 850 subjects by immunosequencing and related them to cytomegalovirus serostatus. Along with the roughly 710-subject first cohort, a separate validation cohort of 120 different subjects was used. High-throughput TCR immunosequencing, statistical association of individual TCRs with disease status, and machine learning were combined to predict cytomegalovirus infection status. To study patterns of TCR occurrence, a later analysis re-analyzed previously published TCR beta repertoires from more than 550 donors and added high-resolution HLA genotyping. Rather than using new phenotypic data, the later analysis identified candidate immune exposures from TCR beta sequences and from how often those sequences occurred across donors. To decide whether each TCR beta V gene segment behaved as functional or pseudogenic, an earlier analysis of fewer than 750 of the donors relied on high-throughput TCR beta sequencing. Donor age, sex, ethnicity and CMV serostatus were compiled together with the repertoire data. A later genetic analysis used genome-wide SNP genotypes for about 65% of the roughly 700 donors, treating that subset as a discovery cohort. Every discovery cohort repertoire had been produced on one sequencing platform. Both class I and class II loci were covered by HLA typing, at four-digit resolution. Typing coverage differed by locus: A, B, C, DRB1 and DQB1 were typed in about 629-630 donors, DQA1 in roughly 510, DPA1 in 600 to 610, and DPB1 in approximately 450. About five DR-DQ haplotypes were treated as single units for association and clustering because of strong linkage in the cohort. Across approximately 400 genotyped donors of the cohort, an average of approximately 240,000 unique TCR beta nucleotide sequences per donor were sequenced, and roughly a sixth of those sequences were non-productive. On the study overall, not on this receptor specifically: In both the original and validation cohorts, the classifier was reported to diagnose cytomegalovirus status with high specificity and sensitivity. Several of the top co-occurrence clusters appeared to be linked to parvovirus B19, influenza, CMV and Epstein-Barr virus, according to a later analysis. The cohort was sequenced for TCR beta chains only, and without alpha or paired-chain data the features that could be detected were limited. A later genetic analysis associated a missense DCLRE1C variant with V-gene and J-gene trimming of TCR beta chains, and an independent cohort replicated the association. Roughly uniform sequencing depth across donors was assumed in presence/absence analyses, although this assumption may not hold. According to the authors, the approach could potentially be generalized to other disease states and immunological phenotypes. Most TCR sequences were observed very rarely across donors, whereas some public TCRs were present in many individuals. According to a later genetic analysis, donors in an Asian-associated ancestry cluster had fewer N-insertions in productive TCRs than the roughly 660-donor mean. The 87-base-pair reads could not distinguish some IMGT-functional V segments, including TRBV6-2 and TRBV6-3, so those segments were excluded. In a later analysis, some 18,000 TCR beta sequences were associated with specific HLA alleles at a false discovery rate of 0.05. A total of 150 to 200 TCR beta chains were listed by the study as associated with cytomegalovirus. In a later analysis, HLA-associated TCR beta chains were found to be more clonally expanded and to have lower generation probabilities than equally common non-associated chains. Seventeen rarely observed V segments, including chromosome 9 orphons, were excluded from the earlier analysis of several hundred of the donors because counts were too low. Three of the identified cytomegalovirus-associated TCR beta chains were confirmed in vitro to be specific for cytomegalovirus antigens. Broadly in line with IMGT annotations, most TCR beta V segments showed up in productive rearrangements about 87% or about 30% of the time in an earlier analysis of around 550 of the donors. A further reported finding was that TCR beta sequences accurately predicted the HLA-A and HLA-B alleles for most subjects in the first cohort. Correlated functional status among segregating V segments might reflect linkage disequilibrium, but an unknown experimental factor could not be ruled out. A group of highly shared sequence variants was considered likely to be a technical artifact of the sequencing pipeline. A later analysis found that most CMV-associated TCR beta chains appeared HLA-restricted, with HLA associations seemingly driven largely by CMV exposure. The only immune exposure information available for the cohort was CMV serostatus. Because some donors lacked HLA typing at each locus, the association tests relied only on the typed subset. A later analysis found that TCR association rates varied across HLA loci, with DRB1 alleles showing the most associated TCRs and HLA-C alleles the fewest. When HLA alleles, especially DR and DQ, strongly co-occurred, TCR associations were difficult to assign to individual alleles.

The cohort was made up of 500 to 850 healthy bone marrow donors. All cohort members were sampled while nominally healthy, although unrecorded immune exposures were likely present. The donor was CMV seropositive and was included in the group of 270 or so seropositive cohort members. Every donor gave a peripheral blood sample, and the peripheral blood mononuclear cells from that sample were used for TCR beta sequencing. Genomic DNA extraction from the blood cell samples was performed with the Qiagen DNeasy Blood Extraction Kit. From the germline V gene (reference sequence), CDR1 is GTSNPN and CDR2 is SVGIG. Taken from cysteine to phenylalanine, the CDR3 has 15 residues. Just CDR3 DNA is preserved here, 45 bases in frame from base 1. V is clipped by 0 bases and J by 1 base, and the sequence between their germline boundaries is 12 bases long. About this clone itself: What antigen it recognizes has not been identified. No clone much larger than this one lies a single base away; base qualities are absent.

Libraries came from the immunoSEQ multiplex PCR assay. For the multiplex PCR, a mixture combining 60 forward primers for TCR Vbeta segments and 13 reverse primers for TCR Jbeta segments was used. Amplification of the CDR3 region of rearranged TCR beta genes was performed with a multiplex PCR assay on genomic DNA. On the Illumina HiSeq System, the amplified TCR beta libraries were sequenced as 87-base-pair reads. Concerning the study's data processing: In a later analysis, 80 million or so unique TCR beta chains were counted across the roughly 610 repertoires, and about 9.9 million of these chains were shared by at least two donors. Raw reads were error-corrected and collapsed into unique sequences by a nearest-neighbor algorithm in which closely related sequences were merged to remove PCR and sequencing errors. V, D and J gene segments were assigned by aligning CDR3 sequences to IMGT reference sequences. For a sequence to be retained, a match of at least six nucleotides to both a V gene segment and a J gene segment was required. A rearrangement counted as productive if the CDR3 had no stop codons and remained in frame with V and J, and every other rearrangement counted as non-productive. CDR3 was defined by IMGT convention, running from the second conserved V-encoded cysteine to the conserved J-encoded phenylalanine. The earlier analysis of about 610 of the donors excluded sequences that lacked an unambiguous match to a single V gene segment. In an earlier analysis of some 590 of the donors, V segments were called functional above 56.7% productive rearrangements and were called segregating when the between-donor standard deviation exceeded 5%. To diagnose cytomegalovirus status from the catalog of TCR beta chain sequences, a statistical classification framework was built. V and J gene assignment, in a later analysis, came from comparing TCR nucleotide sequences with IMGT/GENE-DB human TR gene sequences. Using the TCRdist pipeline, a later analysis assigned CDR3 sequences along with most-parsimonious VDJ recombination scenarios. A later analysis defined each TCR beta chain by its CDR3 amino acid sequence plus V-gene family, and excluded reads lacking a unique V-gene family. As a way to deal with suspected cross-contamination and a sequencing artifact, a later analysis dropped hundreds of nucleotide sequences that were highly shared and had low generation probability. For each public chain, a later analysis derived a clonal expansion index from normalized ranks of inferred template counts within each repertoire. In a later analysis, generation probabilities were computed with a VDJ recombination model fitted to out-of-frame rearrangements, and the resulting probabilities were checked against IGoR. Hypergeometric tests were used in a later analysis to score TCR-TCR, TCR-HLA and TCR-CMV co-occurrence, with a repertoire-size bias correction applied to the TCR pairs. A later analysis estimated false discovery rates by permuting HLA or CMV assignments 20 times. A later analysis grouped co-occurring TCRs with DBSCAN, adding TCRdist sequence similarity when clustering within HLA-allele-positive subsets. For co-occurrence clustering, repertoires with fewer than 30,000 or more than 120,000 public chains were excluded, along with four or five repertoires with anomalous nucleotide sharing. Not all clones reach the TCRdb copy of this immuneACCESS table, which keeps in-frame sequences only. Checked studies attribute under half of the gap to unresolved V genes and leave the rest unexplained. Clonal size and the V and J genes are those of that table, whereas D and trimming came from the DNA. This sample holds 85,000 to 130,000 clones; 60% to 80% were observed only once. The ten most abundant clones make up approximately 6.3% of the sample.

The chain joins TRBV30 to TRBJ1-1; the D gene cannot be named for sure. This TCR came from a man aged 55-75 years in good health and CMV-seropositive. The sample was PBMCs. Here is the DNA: TGTGCCTGGAGTGTAAATTGGGGAGGGAACACTGAAGCTTTCTTT. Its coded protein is CAWSVNWGGNTEAFF.